The following is a T cell receptor beta chain sequence with its context. These data belong to a study of blood T cell repertoires in COVID-19. Study-wide background: PBMCs, B-cell-depleted T cells, or T cells provided the cDNA or gDNA that made up the material.

The protocol was immunoSEQ multiplex PCR, while the TCRdb copy is restricted to in-frame clones and leaves out a portion. Of around 260,000 clones listed, approximately 85% are singletons. The V end was cut by 4 bases, the J end by 4 bases, with 11 bases between. The CDR3 runs 14 residues. Germline loops: CDR1 SEHNR, CDR2 FQNEAQ (reference sequence). The TCR was taken from a woman younger than 45 who had recovered from COVID-19. The sample comprised PBMCs or T cells enriched from blood (not recorded which). The rearrangement links TRBV7-9 to TRBJ2-4, with D possibly TRBD2 on 6 matching bases. CDR3 protein: CASSSPGEKNIQYF. CDR3 nucleotides: TGTGCCAGCAGCTCCCCGGGGGAAAAAAACATTCAGTACTTC. Complete variable domain (other parts from reference TRBV7-9 and TRBJ2-4): DTGVSQNPRHKITKRGQNVTFRCDPISEHNRLYWYRQTLGQGPEFLTYFQNEAQLEKSRLLSDRFSAERPKGSFSTLEIQRTEQGDSAMYLCASSSPGEKNIQYFGAGTRLSVL.